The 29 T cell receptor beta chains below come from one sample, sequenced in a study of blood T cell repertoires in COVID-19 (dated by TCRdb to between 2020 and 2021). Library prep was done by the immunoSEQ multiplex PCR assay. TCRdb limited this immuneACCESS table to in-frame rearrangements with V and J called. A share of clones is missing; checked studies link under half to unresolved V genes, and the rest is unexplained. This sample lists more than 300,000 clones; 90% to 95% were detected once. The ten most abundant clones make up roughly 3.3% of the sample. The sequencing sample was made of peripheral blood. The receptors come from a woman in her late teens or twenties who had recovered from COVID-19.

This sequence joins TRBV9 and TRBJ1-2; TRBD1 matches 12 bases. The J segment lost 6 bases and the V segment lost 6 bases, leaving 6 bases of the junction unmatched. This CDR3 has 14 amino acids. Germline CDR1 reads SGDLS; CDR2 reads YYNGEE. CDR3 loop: CASNMGQGADGYTF. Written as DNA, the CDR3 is TGTGCCAGCAACATGGGACAGGGGGCGGATGGCTACACCTTC.

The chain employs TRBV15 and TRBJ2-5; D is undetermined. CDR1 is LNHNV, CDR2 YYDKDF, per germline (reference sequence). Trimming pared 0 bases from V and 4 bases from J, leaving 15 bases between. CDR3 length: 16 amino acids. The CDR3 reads CATSRETRYARETQYF. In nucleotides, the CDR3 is TGTGCCACCAGCAGAGAGACAAGATATGCCCGAGAGACCCAGTACTTC.

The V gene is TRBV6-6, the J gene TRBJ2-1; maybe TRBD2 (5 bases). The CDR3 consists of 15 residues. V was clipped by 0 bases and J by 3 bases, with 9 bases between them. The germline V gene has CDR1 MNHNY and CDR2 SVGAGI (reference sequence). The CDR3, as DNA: TGTGCCAGCAGTTACTCTGCGGGCCGCTACAATGAGCAGTTCTTC. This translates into CASSYSAGRYNEQFF.

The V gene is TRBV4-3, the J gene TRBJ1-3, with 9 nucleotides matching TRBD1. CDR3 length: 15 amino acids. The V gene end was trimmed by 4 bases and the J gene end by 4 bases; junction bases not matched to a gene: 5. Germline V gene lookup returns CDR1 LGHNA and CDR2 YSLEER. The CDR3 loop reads CASSPGTGPGNTIYF. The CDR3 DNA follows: TGCGCCAGCAGCCCCGGGACAGGGCCAGGAAACACCATATATTTT.

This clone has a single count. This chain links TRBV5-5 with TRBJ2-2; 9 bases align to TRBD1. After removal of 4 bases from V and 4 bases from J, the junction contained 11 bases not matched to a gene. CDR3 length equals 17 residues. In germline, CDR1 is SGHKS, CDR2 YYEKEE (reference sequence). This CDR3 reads CASSITGGVVTTGELFF. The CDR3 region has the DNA TGTGCCAGCAGCATAACAGGGGGCGTTGTGACCACCGGGGAGCTGTTTTTT. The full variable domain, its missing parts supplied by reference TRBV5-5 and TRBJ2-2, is DAGVTQSPTHLIKTRGQQVTLRCSPISGHKSVSWYQQVLGQGPQFIFQYYEKEERGRGNFPDRFSARQFPNYSSELNVNALLLGDSALYLCASSITGGVVTTGELFFGEGSRLTVL.

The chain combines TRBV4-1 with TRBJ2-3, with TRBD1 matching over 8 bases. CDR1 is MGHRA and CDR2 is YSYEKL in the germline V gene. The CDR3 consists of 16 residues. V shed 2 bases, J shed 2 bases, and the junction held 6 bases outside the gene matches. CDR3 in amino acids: CASSQLGQGFTDTQYF. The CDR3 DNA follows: TGCGCCAGCAGCCAACTCGGACAGGGATTCACAGATACGCAGTATTTT.

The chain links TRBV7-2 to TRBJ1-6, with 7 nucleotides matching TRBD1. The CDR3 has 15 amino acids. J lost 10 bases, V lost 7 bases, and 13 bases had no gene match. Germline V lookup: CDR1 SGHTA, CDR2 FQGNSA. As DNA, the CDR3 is TGTGCCAGCACCAAGAGACAGGGCTGGGGGTCACCCCTCCACTTT. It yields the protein CASTKRQGWGSPLHF.

The CDR3 reads CASSARSGSPYNEQFF. The DNA of the CDR3 is TGTGCCAGCAGCGCAAGAAGCGGGAGCCCATACAATGAGCAGTTCTTC. The V call is TRBV9, the J call TRBJ2-1; 8 nucleotides agree with TRBD2. V was pared by 3 bases and J by 4 bases, with 9 bases of the junction left unmatched. This CDR3 has 16 residues. Germline loops: CDR1 SGDLS, CDR2 YYNGEE.

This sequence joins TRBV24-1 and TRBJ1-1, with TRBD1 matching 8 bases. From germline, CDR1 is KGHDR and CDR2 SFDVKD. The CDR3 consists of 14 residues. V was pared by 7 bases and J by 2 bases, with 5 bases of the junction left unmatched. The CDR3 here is CATSQTGANTEAFF. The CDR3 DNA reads TGTGCCACCAGCCAGACAGGGGCAAACACTGAAGCTTTCTTT.

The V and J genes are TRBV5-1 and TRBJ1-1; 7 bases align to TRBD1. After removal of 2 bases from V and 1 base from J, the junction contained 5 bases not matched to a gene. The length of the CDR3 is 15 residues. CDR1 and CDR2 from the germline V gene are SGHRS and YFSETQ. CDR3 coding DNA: TGCGCCAGCAGCTTCTCGACAGGGCCGAACACTGAAGCTTTCTTT. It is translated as CASSFSTGPNTEAFF.

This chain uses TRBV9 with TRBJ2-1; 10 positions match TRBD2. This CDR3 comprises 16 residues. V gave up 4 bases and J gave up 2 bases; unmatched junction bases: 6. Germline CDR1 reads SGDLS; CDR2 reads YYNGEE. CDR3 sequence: CASSPLSGRAYNEQFF. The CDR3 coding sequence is TGTGCCAGCAGCCCACTCAGCGGGAGGGCCTACAATGAGCAGTTCTTC.

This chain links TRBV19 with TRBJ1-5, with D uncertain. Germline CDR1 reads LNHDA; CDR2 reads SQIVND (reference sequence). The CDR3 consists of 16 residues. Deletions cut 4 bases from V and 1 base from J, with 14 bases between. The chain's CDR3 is CASSTGKTRSNQPQHF. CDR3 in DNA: TGTGCCAGTAGTACCGGGAAGACCCGAAGCAATCAGCCCCAGCATTTT.

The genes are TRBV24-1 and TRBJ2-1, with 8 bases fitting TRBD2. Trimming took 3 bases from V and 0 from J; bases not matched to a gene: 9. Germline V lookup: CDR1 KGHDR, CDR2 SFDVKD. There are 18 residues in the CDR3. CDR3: CATSDPLTSVSSYNEQFF. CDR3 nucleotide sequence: TGTGCCACCAGTGATCCTTTGACTAGCGTAAGCTCCTACAATGAGCAGTTCTTC.

The CDR3 protein is CASSSGTRLYNEQFF. In nucleotides, the CDR3 is TGCGCCAGCAGCTCCGGGACTAGGTTATACAATGAGCAGTTCTTC. The chain employs TRBV5-1 and TRBJ2-1; 8 bases align to TRBD2. Trimming took 3 bases from V and 4 from J; bases not matched to a gene: 6. Germline V gene sequence: CDR1 SGHRS, CDR2 YFSETQ. The CDR3 is 15 residues long.

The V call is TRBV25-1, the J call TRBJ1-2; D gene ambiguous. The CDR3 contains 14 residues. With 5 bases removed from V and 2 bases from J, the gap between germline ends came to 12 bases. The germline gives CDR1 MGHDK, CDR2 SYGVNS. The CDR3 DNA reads TGTGCCAGCAGTCCTTGGTCACACAACTATGGCTACACCTTC. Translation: CASSPWSHNYGYTF.

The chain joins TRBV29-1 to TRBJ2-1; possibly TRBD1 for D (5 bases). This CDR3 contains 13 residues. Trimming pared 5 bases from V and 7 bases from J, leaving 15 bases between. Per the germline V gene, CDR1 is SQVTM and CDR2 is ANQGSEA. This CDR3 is CSVPLAGRNEQFF. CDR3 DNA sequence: TGCAGCGTTCCCCTCGCAGGGCGGAATGAGCAGTTCTTC.

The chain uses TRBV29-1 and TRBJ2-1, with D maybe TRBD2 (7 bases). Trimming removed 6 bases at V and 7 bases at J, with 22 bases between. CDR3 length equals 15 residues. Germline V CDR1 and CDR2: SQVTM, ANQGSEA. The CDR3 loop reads CSVGLWGGDRNEQFF. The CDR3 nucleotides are TGCAGCGTCGGCCTTTGGGGGGGCGATCGGAATGAGCAGTTCTTC.

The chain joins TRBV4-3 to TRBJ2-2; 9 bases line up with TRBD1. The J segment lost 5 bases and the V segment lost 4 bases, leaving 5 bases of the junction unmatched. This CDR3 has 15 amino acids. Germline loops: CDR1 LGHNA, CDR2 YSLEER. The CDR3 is CASSLRDRETGELFF. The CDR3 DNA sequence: TGCGCCAGCAGCCTACGGGACAGGGAGACCGGGGAGCTGTTTTTT.

CDR3 sequence (DNA): TGTGCCAGCAGCGTAAGCGGGGTCGCCGGGTACAATGAGCAGTTCTTC. Amino acid sequence: CASSVSGVAGYNEQFF. J is TRBJ2-1 and V is TRBV5-8; 7 bases fit TRBD2. This CDR3 spans 16 amino acids. Germline CDR1 is SGHTS and CDR2 is YDEGEE. The V gene end was trimmed by 4 bases and the J gene end by 4 bases; junction bases not matched to a gene: 11.

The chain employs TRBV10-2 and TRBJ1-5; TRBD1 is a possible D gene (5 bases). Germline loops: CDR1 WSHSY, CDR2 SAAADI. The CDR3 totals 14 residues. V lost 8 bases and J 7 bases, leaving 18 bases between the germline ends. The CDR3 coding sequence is TGCGCCAGCCTTGATATGGGGGGTGGACAGCCCCAGCATTTT. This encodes CASLDMGGGQPQHF.

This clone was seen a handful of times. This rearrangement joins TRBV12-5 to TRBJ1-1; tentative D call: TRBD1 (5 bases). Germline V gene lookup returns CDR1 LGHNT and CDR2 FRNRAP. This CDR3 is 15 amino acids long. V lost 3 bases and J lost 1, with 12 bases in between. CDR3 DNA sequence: TGTGCTAGTGGTTTAGTCGGACACTCGAACACTGAAGCTTTCTTT. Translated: CASGLVGHSNTEAFF. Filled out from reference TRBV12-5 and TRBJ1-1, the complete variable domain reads DARVTQTPRHKVTEMGQEVTMRCQPILGHNTVFWYRQTMMQGLELLAYFRNRAPLDDSGMPKDRFSAEMPDATLATLKIQPSEPRDSAVYFCASGLVGHSNTEAFFGQGTRLTVV.

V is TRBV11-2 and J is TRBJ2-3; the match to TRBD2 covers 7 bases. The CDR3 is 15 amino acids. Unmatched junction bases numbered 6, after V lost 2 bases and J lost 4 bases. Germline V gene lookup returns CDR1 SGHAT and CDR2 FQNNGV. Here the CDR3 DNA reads TGTGCCAGCAGCTTAATGGCGGGAGCCTCAGATACGCAGTATTTT. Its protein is CASSLMAGASDTQYF.

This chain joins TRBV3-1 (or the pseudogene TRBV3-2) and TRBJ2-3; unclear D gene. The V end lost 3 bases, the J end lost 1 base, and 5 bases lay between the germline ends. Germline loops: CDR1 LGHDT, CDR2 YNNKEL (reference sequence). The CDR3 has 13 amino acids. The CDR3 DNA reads TGTGCCAGCAGCCACCCCGGCACAGATACGCAGTATTTT. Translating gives CASSHPGTDTQYF.

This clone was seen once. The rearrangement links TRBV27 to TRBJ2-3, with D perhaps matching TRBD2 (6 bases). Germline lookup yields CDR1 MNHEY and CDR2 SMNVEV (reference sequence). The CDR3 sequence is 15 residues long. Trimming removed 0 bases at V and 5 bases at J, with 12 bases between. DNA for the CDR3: TGTGCCAGCAGTTTATCTTGGTCGGGGGTAGATACGCAGTATTTT. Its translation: CASSLSWSGVDTQYF.

In nucleotides, the CDR3 is TGTGCCAGCAGTTTACGACAGGGGGCGCGAGATGAGCAGTTCTTC. It translates to CASSLRQGARDEQFF. The rearrangement joins TRBV27 to TRBJ2-1, with 10 bases identical to TRBD1. This CDR3 spans 15 amino acids. V shed 2 bases and J 8 bases; nucleotides not matched to a gene: 6. From germline, CDR1 is MNHEY and CDR2 SMNVEV (reference sequence).

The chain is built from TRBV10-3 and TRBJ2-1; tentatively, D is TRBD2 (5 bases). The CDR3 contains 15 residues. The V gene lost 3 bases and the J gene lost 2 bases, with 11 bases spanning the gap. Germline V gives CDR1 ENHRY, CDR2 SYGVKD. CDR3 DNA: TGTGCCATCAGTGAAGGTGAGGGTGCCTACAATGAGCAGTTCTTC. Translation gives CAISEGEGAYNEQFF.

The CDR3 DNA follows: TGTGCCAGCAGTTTTCAGCAATCCGGGGAAAAACTGTTTTTT. Residues: CASSFQQSGEKLFF. V usage is TRBV27 and J usage is TRBJ1-4; D not certain. With 3 bases removed from V and 8 bases from J, the gap between germline ends came to 13 bases. Germline CDR1 reads MNHEY; CDR2 reads SMNVEV (reference sequence). This CDR3 region has 14 residues.

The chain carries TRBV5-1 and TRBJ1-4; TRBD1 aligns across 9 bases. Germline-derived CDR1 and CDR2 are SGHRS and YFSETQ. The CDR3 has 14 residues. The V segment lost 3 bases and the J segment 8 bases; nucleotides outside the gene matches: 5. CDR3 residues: CASSSRTGEEKLFF. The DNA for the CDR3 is TGCGCCAGCAGCTCGCGGACAGGGGAAGAAAAACTGTTTTTT.

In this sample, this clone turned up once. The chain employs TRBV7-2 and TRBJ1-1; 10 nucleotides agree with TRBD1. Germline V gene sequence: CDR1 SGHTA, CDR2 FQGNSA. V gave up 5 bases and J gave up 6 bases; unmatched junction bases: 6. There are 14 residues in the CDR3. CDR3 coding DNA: TGTGCCAGCAGCCGGGACAGGGGAAGCCCTGAAGCTTTCTTT. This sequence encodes CASSRDRGSPEAFF.